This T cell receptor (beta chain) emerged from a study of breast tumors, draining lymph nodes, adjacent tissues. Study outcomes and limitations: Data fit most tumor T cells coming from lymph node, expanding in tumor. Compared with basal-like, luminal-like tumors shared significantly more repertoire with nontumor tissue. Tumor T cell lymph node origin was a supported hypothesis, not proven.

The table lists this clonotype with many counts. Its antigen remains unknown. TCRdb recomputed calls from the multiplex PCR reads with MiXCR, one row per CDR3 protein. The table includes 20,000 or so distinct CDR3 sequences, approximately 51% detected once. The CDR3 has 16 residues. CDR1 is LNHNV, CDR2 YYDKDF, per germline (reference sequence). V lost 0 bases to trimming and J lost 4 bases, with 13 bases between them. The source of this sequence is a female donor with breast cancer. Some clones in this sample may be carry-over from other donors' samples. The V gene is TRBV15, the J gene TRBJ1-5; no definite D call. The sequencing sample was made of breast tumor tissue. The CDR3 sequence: CATSRDFRGGNQPQHF. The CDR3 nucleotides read TGTGCCACCAGCAGAGATTTCAGAGGTGGGAATCAGCCCCAGCATTTT.